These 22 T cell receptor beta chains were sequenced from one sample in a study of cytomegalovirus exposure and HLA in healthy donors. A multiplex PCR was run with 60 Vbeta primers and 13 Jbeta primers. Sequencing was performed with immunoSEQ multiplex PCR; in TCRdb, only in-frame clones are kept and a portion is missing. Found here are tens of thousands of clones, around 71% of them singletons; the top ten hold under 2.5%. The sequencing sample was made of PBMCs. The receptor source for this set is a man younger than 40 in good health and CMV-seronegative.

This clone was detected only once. CDR3 sequence reads: CASSYVRENTGELFF. The CDR3 DNA reads TGCGCCAGCAGCTATGTCCGGGAGAACACCGGGGAGCTGTTTTTT. The chain is built from TRBV4-3 and TRBJ2-2; D may be TRBD2 (5 bases). This CDR3 is built from 15 residues. Trimming pared 5 bases from V and 1 base from J, leaving 11 bases between. Germline CDR1 reads LGHNA; CDR2 reads YSLEER.

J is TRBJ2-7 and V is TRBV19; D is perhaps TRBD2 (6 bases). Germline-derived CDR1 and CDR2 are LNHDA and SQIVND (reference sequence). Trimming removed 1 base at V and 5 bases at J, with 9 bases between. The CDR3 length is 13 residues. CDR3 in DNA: TGTGCCAGTAGTATAGGAGGAGGGGACGAGCAGTACTTC. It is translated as CASSIGGGDEQYF. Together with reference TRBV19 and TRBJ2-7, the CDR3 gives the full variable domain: DGGITQSPKYLFRKEGQNVTLSCEQNLNHDAMYWYRQDPGQGLRLIYYSQIVNDFQKGDIAEGYSVSREKKESFPLTVTSAQKNPTAFYLCASSIGGGDEQYFGPGTRLTVT.

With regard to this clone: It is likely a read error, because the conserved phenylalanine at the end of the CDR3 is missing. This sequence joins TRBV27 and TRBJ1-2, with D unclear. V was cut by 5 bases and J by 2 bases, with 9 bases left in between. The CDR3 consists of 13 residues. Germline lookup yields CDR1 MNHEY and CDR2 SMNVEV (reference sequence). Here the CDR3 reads CASSPSNNYGYTL. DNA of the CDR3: TGTGCCAGCAGTCCGTCGAACAACTATGGCTACACCTTG.

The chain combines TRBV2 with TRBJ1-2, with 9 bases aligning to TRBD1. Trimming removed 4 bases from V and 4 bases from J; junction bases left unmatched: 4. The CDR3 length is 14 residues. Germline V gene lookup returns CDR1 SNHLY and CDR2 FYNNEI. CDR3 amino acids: CASSGQGDGYGYTF. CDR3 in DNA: TGTGCCAGCAGTGGACAGGGGGATGGCTATGGCTACACCTTC.

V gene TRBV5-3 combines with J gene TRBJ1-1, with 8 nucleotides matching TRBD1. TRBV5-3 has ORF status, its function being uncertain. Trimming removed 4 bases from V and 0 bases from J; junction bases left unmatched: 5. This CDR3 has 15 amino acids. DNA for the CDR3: TGTGCCAGAAGCGACCGGGACAGGATGAACACTGAAGCTTTCTTT. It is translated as CARSDRDRMNTEAFF.

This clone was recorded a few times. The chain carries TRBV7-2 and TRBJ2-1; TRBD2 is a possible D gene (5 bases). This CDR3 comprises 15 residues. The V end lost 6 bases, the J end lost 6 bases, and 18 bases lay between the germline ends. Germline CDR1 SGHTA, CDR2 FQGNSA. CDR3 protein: CASSYQRVVSNEQFF. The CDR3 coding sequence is TGTGCCAGCAGTTACCAGAGGGTGGTTAGCAATGAGCAGTTCTTC.

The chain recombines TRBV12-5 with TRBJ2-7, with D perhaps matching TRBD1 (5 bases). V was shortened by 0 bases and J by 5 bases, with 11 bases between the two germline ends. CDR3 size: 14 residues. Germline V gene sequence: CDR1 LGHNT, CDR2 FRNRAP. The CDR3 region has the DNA TGTGCTAGTGGTTTGGTATGGGGCCAGAACGAGCAGTACTTC. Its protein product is CASGLVWGQNEQYF.

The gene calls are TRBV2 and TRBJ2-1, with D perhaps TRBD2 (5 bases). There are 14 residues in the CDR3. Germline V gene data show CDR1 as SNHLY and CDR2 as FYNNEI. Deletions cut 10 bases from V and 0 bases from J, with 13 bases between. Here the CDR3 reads CATHTGGSYNEQFF. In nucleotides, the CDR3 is TGTGCCACCCATACCGGAGGCTCCTACAATGAGCAGTTCTTC.

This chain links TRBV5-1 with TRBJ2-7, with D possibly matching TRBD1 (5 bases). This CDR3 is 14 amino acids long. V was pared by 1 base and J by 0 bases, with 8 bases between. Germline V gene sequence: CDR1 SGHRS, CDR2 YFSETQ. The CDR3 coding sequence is TGCGCCAGCAGCTTGAGACAGTTCTCCTACGAGCAGTACTTC. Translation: CASSLRQFSYEQYF.

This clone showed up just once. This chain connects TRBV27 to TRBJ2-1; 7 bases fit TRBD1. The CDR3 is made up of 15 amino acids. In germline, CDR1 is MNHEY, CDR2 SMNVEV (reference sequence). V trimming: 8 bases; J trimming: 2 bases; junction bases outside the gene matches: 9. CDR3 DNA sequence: TGTGCCAGCGGCCCCTACAGGGGACCCTACAATGAGCAGTTCTTC. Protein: CASGPYRGPYNEQFF.

The CDR3 protein is CASSVTPETQYF. The CDR3 DNA sequence: TGTGCTAGTTCAGTCACCCCGGAGACCCAGTACTTC. The rearrangement links TRBV12-5 to TRBJ2-5; the D is unclear. Germline CDR1 reads LGHNT; CDR2 reads FRNRAP. The CDR3 contains 12 residues. V was clipped by 8 bases and J by 5 bases, with 12 bases between them.

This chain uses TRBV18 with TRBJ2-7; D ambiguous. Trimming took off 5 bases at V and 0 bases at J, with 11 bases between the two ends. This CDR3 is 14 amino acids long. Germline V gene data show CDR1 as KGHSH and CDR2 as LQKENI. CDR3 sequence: CASSNGDTSYEQYF. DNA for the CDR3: TGTGCCAGCTCAAACGGTGACACCTCCTACGAGCAGTACTTC.

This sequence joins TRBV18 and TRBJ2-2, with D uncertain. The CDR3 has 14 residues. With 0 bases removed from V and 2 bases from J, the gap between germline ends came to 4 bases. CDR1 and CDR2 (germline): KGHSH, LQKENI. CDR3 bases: TGTGCCAGCTCACCACCGAGTAACACCGGGGAGCTGTTTTTT. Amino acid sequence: CASSPPSNTGELFF.

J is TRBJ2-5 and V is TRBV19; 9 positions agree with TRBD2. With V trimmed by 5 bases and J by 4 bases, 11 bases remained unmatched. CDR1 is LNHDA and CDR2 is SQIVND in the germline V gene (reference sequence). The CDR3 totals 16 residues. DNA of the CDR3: TGTGCCAGTAGTCCCATTAGCGGGGGCCTTTCAGAGACCCAGTACTTC. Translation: CASSPISGGLSETQYF.

The chain's CDR3 is CASSFPASEQFF. The CDR3, as DNA: TGTGCCAGCAGCTTCCCAGCTAGCGAGCAGTTCTTC. The gene calls are TRBV7-6 and TRBJ2-1; perhaps TRBD2 as D (5 bases). CDR1 and CDR2 (germline): SGHVS, FNYEAQ. The CDR3 is made up of 12 amino acids. Deletions cut 3 bases from V and 10 bases from J, with 10 bases between.

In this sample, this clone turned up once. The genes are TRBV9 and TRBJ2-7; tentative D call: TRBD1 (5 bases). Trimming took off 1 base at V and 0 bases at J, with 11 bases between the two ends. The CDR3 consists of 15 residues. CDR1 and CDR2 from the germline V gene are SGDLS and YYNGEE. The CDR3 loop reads CASSVLSDISYEQYF. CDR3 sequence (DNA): TGTGCCAGCAGCGTACTCTCGGACATCTCCTACGAGCAGTACTTC. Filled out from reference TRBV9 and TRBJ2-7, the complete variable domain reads DSGVTQTPKHLITATGQRVTLRCSPRSGDLSVYWYQQSLDQGLQFLIQYYNGEERAKGNILERFSAQQFPDLHSELNLSSLELGDSALYFCASSVLSDISYEQYFGPGTRLTVT.

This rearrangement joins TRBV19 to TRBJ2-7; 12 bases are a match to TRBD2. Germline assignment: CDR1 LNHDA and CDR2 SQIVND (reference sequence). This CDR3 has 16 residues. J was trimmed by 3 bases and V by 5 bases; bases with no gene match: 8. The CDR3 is CASSPSTSGSNYEQYF. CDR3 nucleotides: TGTGCCAGTAGTCCGTCGACTAGCGGGAGCAACTACGAGCAGTACTTC.

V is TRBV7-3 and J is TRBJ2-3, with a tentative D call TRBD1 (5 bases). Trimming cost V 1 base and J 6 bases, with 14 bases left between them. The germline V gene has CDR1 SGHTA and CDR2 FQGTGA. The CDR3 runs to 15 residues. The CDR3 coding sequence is TGTGCCAGCAGCTTAATGCCCCAGGGAAGGGATACGCAGTATTTT. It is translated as CASSLMPQGRDTQYF.

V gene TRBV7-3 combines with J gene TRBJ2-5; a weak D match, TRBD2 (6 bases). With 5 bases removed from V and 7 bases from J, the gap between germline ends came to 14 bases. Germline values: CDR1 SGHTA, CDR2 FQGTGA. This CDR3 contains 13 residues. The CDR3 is CASSPGQEGTQYF. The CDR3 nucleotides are TGTGCCAGCAGCCCTGGGCAGGAGGGGACCCAGTACTTC.

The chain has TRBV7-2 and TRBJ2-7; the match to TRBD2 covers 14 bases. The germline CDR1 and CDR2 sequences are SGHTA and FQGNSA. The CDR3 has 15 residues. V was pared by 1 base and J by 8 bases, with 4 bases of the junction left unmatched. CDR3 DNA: TGTGCCAGCAGCTTAGTAGGACTAGCGGGAGGTCAGCAGTACTTC. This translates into CASSLVGLAGGQQYF.

This chain's CDR3 is CAWSQGSDTQYF. CDR3 nucleotides: TGTGCCTGGTCCCAGGGCTCAGATACGCAGTATTTT. The chain couples TRBV30 to TRBJ2-3; D perhaps matches TRBD1 (5 bases). Germline CDR1 is GTSNPN and CDR2 is SVGIG (reference sequence). CDR3 size: 12 residues. Trimming stripped 5 bases from V and 4 bases from J, with 10 bases between.

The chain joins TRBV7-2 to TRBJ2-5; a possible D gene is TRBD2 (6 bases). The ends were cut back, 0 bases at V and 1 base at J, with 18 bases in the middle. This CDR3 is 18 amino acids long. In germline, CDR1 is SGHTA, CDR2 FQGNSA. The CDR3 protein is CASSLAFAFGTGQETQYF. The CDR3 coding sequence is TGTGCCAGCAGCTTAGCCTTCGCATTCGGGACTGGCCAAGAGACCCAGTACTTC.